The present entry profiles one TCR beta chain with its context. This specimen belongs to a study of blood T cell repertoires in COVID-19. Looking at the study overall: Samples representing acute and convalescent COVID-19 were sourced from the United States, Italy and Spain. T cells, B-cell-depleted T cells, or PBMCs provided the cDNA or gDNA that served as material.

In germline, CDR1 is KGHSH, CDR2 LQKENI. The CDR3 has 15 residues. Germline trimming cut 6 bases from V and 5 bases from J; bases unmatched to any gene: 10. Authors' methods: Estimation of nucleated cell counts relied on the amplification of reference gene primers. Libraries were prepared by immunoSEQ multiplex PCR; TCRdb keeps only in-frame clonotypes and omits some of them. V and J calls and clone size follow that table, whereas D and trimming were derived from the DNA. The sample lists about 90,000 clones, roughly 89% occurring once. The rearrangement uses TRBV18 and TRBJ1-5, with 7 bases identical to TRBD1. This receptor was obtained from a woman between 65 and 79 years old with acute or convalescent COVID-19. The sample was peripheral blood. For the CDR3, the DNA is TGTGCCAGCTCGGAACAGGGGTCGTTGCATCAGCCCCAGCATTTT. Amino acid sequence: CASSEQGSLHQPQHF.